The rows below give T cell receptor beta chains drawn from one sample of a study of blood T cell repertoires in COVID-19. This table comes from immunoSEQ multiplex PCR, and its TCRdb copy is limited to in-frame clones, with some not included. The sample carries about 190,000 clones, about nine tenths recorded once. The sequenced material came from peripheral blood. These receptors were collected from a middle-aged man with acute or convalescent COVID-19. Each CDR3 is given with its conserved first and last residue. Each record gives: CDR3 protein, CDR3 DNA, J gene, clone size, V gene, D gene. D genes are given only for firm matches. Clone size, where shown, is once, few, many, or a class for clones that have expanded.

CASSLVRGGNEQFF,TGTGCCAGCAGCTTGGTGCGGGGGGGCAATGAGCAGTTCTTC,TRBJ2-1,-,TRBV7-9,TRBD2
CASSLGGQGRTDTQYF,TGCGCCAGCAGCTTGGGGGGACAGGGAAGGACAGATACGCAGTATTTT,TRBJ2-3,once,TRBV5-1,TRBD1
CASSILRLAGRDTQYF,TGTGCCAGTAGTATACTGAGACTAGCGGGGAGGGATACGCAGTATTTT,TRBJ2-3,-,TRBV19,TRBD2
CASSPPGYEQYF,TGCGCCAGCAGTCCTCCCGGGTACGAGCAGTACTTC,TRBJ2-7,-,TRBV28,-
CASSLRASGNNEQFF,TGTGCCAGCAGCCTTAGGGCTAGCGGGAACAATGAGCAGTTCTTC,TRBJ2-1,-,TRBV3-1/TRBV3-2,TRBD2
CASSRGGAGTGELFF,TGTGCCAGCAGTCGCGGGGGTGCTGGGACCGGGGAGCTGTTTTTT,TRBJ2-2,-,TRBV7-2,TRBD2
CASSLRPTGQKDYGYTF,TGTGCCAGCAGCTTAAGGCCTACGGGACAGAAAGACTATGGCTACACCTTC,TRBJ1-2,once,TRBV7-2,TRBD1
CASSLYSGNTIYF,TGTGCCAGCAGCCTCTACTCTGGAAACACCATATATTTT,TRBJ1-3,-,TRBV13,-
CASSQDYRGQGARGTQYF,TGTGCCAGCAGCCAAGATTATAGGGGACAGGGGGCGCGTGGGACCCAGTACTTC,TRBJ2-5,-,TRBV3-1/TRBV3-2,TRBD1
CASSKDGGETQYF,TGTGCCAGCAGTAAGGACGGGGGAGAGACCCAGTACTTC,TRBJ2-5,-,TRBV6-5,-
CSVLGATYEQYF,TGCAGCGTATTGGGGGCGACCTACGAGCAGTACTTC,TRBJ2-7,-,TRBV29-1,-
CASSEGQGRVF,TGTGCCAGCAGTGAGGGACAGGGGAGGGTTTTT,TRBJ1-4,-,TRBV25-1,TRBD1
CASSPAQGSTDTQYF,TGTGCCAGCAGCCCCGCGCAGGGTAGCACAGATACGCAGTATTTT,TRBJ2-3,-,TRBV7-2,-
CAIPSGRGVYEQYF,TGTGCCATTCCGTCAGGGCGGGGGGTCTACGAGCAGTACTTC,TRBJ2-7,-,TRBV2,TRBD2
CASSDQGSYNEQFF,TGTGCCAGCAGTGACCAGGGTTCCTACAATGAGCAGTTCTTC,TRBJ2-1,-,TRBV2,-
CASSPEGSRSPLHF,TGTGCCAGCAGTCCAGAGGGCAGCCGCTCACCCCTCCACTTT,TRBJ1-6,-,TRBV3-1/TRBV3-2,-
CAWSMAGTGHTEAFF,TGTGCCTGGAGTATGGCGGGGACAGGGCACACTGAAGCTTTCTTT,TRBJ1-1,once,TRBV30,TRBD1
CATSRDLGQGATGELFF,TGTGCCACCAGCAGAGATCTGGGACAGGGGGCAACCGGGGAGCTGTTTTTT,TRBJ2-2,-,TRBV15,TRBD1
CAISELETQYF,TGTGCCATCAGTGAACTGGAGACCCAGTACTTC,TRBJ2-5,-,TRBV10-3,-
CASSQDWDIENGYTF,TGTGCCAGCAGCCAAGATTGGGACATAGAAAATGGCTACACCTTC,TRBJ1-2,-,TRBV4-2,-
CASSFVSGGAASNIQYF,TGTGCCAGCAGCTTCGTTAGCGGGGGGGCCGCGAGTAACATTCAGTACTTC,TRBJ2-4,-,TRBV7-2,TRBD2
CATSDSGTSGGNEQFF,TGTGCCACCAGTGATTCCGGGACTAGCGGGGGCAATGAGCAGTTCTTC,TRBJ2-1,once,TRBV24-1,TRBD2
CASSSLSGGKQYF,TGTGCCAGCAGTTCACTTAGCGGGGGCAAGCAGTACTTC,TRBJ2-7,once,TRBV6-2/TRBV6-3,TRBD2
CASSIQGLAGFYEQYF,TGTGCCAGCAGCATACAAGGACTAGCGGGGTTCTACGAGCAGTACTTC,TRBJ2-7,-,TRBV7-2,TRBD2
CASSLGTTGFGYTF,TGTGCCAGCAGTTTAGGGACCACAGGGTTTGGCTACACCTTC,TRBJ1-2,few,TRBV27,-
CASSLGLRATEQYF,TGTGCCAGCAGCTTAGGATTACGAGCCACCGAGCAGTACTTC,TRBJ2-7,-,TRBV13,-
CASSYSIPGIAEAFF,TGTGCCAGCAGTTACTCGATACCGGGAATCGCTGAAGCTTTCTTT,TRBJ1-1,-,TRBV6-5,-
CASSLITGGSEQYF,TGTGCCAGCAGCTTAATCACAGGGGGCAGCGAGCAGTACTTC,TRBJ2-7,-,TRBV7-9,TRBD1
CASTPQGADGYTF,TGTGCCAGCACCCCCCAGGGGGCGGATGGCTACACCTTC,TRBJ1-2,-,TRBV12-3/TRBV12-4,TRBD1
CASSYSGQGNEQFF,TGTGCCAGCAGTTACTCGGGACAGGGAAATGAGCAGTTCTTC,TRBJ2-1,-,TRBV6-6,TRBD1
CASRGAISNSPLHF,TGTGCCAGCAGGGGGGCCATATCAAATTCACCCCTCCACTTT,TRBJ1-6,-,TRBV27,-
CASSYFNNEQFF,TGTGCCAGCAGCTACTTTAACAATGAGCAGTTCTTC,TRBJ2-1,once,TRBV7-2,-
CASSQAGNILSNQPQHF,TGTGCCAGCAGCCAAGCAGGGAACATACTTAGCAATCAGCCCCAGCATTTT,TRBJ1-5,-,TRBV4-2,-
CASSDSLAGGNEQFF,TGTGCCAGCAGTGACTCCCTAGCGGGGGGGAATGAGCAGTTCTTC,TRBJ2-1,-,TRBV6-4,TRBD2
CASSLSEGGYYGYTF,TGTGCCAGCAGCCTCTCGGAGGGGGGGTACTATGGCTACACCTTC,TRBJ1-2,-,TRBV6-5,-
CATSDWRGAGNEQFF,TGTGCCACCAGTGATTGGCGGGGGGCCGGCAATGAGCAGTTCTTC,TRBJ2-1,once,TRBV24-1,TRBD2
CASSQRPPKRDREAFF,TGTGCCAGCAGCCAAAGGCCCCCAAAACGGGACAGAGAAGCTTTCTTT,TRBJ1-1,-,TRBV3-1/TRBV3-2,TRBD1
CASSANRGPYNEQFF,TGTGCCAGTAGTGCAAACAGGGGGCCCTACAATGAGCAGTTCTTC,TRBJ2-1,-,TRBV19,TRBD1
CASRAGTGGFSPLHF,TGTGCCAGCAGGGCCGGGACAGGGGGGTTCTCACCCCTCCACTTT,TRBJ1-6,few,TRBV2,TRBD1
CASSFLAGPAQETQYF,TGTGCCAGCAGCTTTTTAGCGGGACCGGCACAAGAGACCCAGTACTTC,TRBJ2-5,-,TRBV7-7,TRBD2
CASARTVQETQYF,TGCGCCAGCGCGAGGACAGTACAAGAGACCCAGTACTTC,TRBJ2-5,-,TRBV4-3,-
CASQDWTYEQYF,TGTGCCAGCCAGGACTGGACCTACGAGCAGTACTTC,TRBJ2-7,once,TRBV28,-
CASSQLATSRDTQYF,TGCGCCAGCAGCCAACTAGCGACTTCCCGGGATACGCAGTATTTT,TRBJ2-3,-,TRBV4-1,-
CAWTGGLTNYGYTF,TGTGCCTGGACAGGGGGCTTGACTAACTATGGCTACACCTTC,TRBJ1-2,-,TRBV30,TRBD1
CASSSSGSYNEQFF,TGTGCCAGCTCTTCAAGCGGGTCCTACAATGAGCAGTTCTTC,TRBJ2-1,-,TRBV9,-
CASSSTPSSTDTQYF,TGTGCCAGCAGCTCGACACCCTCTAGCACAGATACGCAGTATTTT,TRBJ2-3,once,TRBV7-3,-